Below are 7 T cell receptor beta chains sequenced from a single sample in a study of T-cell memory formation after mild COVID-19. TCRdb re-derived calls from the 5' RACE reads in MiXCR, one entry per CDR3 protein. The table has approximately 260,000 distinct CDR3 sequences, roughly 17% seen once. The sequencing input was PBMCs or a T cell subset sorted from them (not recorded which). The receptors here all came from a man aged 18 to 35 who had mild COVID-19 (a few samples of this study predate the infection). Cell type and time point are not known.

The table lists this clonotype with a few counts. The chain joins TRBV12-3 or TRBV12-4 to TRBJ1-4, with D possibly TRBD1 on 6 matching bases. V lost 5 bases, J lost 7 bases, and 17 bases lay in between. There are 15 residues in the CDR3. In DNA, the CDR3 is TGTGCCAGCAGTAGGGGACCAGGGGCCGGTGAAAAACTGTTTTTT. This codes for CASSRGPGAGEKLFF.

The chain has TRBV4-2 and TRBJ2-3; D call uncertain. The germline V and J ends were trimmed by 0 bases and 0 bases, with 4 bases remaining between them. CDR3 length: 14 residues. CDR1 LGHNA and CDR2 YNFKEQ come from the germline V gene. The CDR3 bases are TGTGCCAGCAGCCAAGAGAACAGCACAGATACGCAGTATTTT. Protein sequence: CASSQENSTDTQYF.

This clonotype was detected only a few times. This chain connects TRBV5-1 to TRBJ2-1, with 11 nucleotides matching TRBD2. Germline CDR1 reads SGHRS; CDR2 reads YFSETQ. The V segment lost 2 bases and the J segment 4 bases; nucleotides outside the gene matches: 8. This CDR3 contains 17 residues. The CDR3, as DNA: TGCGCCAGCAGCTTTAACCCCGGGACTAGCGGTTACAATGAGCAGTTCTTC. Protein: CASSFNPGTSGYNEQFF.

This clonotype was seen more than once but under ten times. The V gene is TRBV7-2, the J gene TRBJ1-2; 10 bases line up with TRBD1. This CDR3 is 16 amino acids long. After removal of 5 bases from V and 5 bases from J, the junction contained 11 bases not matched to a gene. Germline lookup yields CDR1 SGHTA and CDR2 FQGNSA. DNA for the CDR3: TGTGCCAGCAGCCGGGACAGGGGTTACGTAGGATATGGCTACACCTTC. It translates to CASSRDRGYVGYGYTF.

The CDR3 loop reads CASSPTGGEDTEAFF. CDR3 DNA: TGTGCCAGCAGCCCGACAGGGGGCGAGGACACTGAAGCTTTCTTT. The chain has TRBV4-2 and TRBJ1-1, with TRBD1 matching over 10 bases. Germline loops: CDR1 LGHNA, CDR2 YNFKEQ. V was pared by 4 bases and J by 3 bases, with 5 bases of the junction left unmatched. The CDR3 consists of 15 residues.

The chain uses TRBV6-5 and TRBJ2-5; TRBD2 matches at 10 bases. Germline CDR1 MNHEY, CDR2 SVGAGI. The CDR3 is made up of 15 amino acids. V lost 6 bases to trimming and J lost 5 bases; unmatched junction nucleotides: 9. CDR3 loop: CASSTKRGGWETQYF. CDR3 DNA: TGTGCCAGCAGCACTAAGCGGGGGGGCTGGGAGACCCAGTACTTC.

This clonotype occurred a few times. The gene calls are TRBV12-3 or TRBV12-4 and TRBJ2-2; D is unresolved. The CDR3 is made up of 14 amino acids. V lost 1 base and J lost 4, with 7 bases in between. The CDR3 coding sequence is TGTGCCAGCAGTTTAGACTTGGCCACCGGGGAGCTGTTTTTT. The encoded protein is CASSLDLATGELFF.